This T cell receptor beta chain was sequenced in a study of vaccination and CD4 T cells after COVID-19. Study-wide background: Typically, post-vaccine samples were obtained a median about 79 days after dose two, within a range of 14 to 241. Findings and limits, study-wide: Within the convalescent patients, spike mono-reactivity was found in 304 of 307 vaccine-specific clones.

Treatment reported: roughly 11-day PBMC culture with coronavirus spike peptide pools or control peptides (ViraFEST assay). Points on this clonotype: The antigen is not known.

The CDR3 is 13 amino acids. The junction had 6 bases not matched to a gene; V was cut back by 7 bases and J by 1 base. Germline-derived CDR1 and CDR2 are DFQATT and SNEGSKA (reference sequence). Cultured CD4+ T cell DNA underwent sequencing with the Oncomine TCR Beta short-read assay. TCRdb re-called the PCR reads with MiXCR, one entry per CDR3 protein. The table includes about 11,000 distinct CDR3 sequences, 45% to 65% detected once. Material: CD4+ T cells from blood, cultured in vitro. The chain employs TRBV20-1 and TRBJ2-7, with 8 bases identical to TRBD1. This sequence was found in a human donor who had recovered from COVID-19. The CDR3: CSVGDRQSYEQYF. CDR3 coding DNA: TGCAGTGTGGGGGACAGGCAATCCTACGAGCAGTACTTC.